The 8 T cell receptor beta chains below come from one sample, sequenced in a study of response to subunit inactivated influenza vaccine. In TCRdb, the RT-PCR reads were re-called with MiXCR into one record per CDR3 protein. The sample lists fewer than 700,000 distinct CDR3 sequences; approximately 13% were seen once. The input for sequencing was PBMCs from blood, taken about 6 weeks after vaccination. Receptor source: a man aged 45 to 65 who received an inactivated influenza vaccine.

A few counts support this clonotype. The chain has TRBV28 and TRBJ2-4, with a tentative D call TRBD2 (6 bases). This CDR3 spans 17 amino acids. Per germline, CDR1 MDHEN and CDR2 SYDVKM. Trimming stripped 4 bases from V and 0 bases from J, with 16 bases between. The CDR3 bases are TGTGCCAGCAGTTACTCGGGACTCTACCTAGCCAAAAACATTCAGTACTTC. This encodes CASSYSGLYLAKNIQYF.

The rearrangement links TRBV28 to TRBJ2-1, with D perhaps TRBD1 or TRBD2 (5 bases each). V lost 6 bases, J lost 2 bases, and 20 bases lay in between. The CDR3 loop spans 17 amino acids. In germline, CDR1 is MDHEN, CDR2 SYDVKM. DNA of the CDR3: TGTGCCAGCAGGGCGATTGTAGGGGAGAAGGCCTACAATGAGCAGTTCTTC. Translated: CASRAIVGEKAYNEQFF.

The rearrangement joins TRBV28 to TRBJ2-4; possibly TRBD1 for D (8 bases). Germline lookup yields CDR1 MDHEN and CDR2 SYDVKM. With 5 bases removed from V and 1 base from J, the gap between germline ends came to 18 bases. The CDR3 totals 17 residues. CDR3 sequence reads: CASSPATGGVAKNIQYF. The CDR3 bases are TGTGCCAGCAGTCCCGCAACAGGGGGGGTTGCCAAAAACATTCAGTACTTC.

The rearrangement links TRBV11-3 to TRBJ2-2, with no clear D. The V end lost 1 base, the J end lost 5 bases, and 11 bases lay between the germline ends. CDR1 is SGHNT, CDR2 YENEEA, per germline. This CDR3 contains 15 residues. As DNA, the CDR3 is TGTGCCAGCAGCTTAGGCCCTATAAGTACCGGGGAGCTGTTTTTT. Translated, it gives CASSLGPISTGELFF.

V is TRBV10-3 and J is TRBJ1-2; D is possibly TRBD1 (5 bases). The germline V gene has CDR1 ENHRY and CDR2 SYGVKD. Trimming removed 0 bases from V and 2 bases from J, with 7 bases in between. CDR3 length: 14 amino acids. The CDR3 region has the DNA TGTGCCATCAGTGAGTCCCAGGGCAACTATGGCTACACCTTC. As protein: CAISESQGNYGYTF.

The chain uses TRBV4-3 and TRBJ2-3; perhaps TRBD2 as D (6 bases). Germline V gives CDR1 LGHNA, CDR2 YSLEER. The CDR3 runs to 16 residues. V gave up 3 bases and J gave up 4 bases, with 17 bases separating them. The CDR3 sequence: CASSQGRGRIPDTQYF. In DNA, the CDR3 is TGCGCCAGCAGCCAGGGGCGGGGTAGGATTCCAGATACGCAGTATTTT.

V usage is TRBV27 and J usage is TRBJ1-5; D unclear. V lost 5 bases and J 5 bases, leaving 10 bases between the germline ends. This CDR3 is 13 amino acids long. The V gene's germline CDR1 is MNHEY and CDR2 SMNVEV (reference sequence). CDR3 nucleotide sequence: TGTGCCAGCAGTCAGATCGGGGATCAGCCCCAGCATTTT. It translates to CASSQIGDQPQHF.

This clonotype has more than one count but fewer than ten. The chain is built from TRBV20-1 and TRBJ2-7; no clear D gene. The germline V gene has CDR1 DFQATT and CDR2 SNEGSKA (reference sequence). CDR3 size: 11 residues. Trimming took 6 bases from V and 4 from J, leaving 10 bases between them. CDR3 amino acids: CSARLAYEQYF. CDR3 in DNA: TGCAGTGCCAGACTGGCTTACGAGCAGTACTTC.